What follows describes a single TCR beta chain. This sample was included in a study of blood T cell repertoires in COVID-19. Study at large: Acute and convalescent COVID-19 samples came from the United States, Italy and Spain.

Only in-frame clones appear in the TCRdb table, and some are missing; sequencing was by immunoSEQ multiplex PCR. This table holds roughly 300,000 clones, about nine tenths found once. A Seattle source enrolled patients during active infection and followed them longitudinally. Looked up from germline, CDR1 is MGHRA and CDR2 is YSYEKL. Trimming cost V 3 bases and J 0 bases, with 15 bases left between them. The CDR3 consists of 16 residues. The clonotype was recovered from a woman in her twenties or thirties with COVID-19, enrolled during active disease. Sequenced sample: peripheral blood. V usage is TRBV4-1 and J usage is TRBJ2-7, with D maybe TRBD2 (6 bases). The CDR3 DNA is TGCGCCAGCAGCCAGGGACTTGCGGAGAGCTCCTACGAGCAGTACTTC. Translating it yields CASSQGLAESSYEQYF.